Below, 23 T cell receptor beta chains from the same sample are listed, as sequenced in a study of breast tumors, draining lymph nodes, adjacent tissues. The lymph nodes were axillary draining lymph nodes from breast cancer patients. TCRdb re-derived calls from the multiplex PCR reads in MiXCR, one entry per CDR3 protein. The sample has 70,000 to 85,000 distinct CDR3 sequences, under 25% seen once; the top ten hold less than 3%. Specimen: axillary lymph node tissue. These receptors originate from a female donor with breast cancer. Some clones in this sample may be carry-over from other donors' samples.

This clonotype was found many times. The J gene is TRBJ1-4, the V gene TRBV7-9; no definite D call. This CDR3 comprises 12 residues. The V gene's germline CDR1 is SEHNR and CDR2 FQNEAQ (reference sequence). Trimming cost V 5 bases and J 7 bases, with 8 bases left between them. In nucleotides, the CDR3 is TGTGCCAGCAGCCTAAACATTGAAAAACTGTTTTTT. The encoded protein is CASSLNIEKLFF.

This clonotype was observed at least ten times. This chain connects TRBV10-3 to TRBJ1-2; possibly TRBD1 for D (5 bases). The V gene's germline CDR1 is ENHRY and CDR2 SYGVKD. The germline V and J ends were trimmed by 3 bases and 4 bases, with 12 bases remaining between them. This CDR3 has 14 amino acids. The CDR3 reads CAISEGERSYGYTF. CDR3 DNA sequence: TGTGCCATCAGTGAAGGGGAGAGGAGCTATGGCTACACCTTC.

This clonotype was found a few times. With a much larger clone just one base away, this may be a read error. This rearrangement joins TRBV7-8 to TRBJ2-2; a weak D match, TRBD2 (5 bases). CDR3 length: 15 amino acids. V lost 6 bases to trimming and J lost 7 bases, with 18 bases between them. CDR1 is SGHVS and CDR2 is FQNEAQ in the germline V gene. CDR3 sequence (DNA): TGTGCCAGCAGTTGCTCGAGAGGAGGCATCGGGGAGCTGTTTTTT. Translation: CASSCSRGGIGELFF. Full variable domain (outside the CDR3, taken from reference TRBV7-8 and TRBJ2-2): GAGVSQSPRYKVAKRGQDVALRCDPISGHVSLFWYQQALGQGPEFLTYFQNEAQLDKSGLPSDRFFAERPEGSVSTLKIQRTQQEDSAVYLCASSCSRGGIGELFFGEGSRLTVL.

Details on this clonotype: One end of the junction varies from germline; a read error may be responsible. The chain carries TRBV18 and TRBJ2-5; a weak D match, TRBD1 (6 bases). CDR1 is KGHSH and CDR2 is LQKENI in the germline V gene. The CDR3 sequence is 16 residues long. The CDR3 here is CASPPMTGPLGETQYF. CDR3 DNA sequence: TGTGCCAGCCCACCAATGACAGGACCTCTGGGGGAGACCCAGTACTTC.

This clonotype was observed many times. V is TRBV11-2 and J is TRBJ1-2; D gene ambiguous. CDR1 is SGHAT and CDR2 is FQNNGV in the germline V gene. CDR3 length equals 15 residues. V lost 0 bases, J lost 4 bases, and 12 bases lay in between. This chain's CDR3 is CASSLDQVEIYGYTF. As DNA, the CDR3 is TGTGCCAGCAGCTTAGATCAAGTGGAAATCTATGGCTACACCTTC.

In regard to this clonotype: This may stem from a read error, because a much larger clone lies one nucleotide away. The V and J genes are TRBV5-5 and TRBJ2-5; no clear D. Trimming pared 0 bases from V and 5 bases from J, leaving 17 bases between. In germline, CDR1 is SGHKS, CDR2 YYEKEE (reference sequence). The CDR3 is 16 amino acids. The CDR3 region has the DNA TGTGCCAGCAGCTTGGTTGGCGAGAGTATGGGGGAGACCCAGTACTTC. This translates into CASSLVGESMGETQYF.

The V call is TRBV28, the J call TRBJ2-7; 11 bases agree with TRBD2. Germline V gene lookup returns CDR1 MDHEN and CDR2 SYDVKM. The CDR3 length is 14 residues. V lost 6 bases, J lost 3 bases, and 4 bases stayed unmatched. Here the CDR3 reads CASRQLAGVYEQYF. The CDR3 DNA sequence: TGTGCCAGCAGACAACTAGCGGGAGTCTACGAGCAGTACTTC. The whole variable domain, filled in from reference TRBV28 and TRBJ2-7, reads DVKVTQSSRYLVKRTGEKVFLECVQDMDHENMFWYRQDPGLGLRLIYFSYDVKMKEKGDIPEGYSVSREKKERFSLILESASTNQTSMYLCASRQLAGVYEQYFGPGTRLTVT.

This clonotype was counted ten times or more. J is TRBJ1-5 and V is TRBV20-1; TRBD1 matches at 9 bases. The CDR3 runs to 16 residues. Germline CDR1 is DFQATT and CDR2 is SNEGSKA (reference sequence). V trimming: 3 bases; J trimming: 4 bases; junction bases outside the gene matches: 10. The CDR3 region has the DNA TGCAGTGCTAGCCAGCCGGACAGGGGAAGGAATCAGCCCCAGCATTTT. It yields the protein CSASQPDRGRNQPQHF.

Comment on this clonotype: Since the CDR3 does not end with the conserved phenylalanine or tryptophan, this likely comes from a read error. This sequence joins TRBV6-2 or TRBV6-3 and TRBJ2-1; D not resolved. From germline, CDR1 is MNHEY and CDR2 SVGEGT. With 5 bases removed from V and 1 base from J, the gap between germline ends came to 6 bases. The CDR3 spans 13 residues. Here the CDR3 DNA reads TGTGCCAGCAGTCTGAATTCCTACAATGAGCAGTTCTTA. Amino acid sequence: CASSLNSYNEQFL.

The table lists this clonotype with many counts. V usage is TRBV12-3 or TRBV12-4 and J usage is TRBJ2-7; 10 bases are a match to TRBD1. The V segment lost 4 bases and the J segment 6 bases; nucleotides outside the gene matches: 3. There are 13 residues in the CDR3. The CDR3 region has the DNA TGTGCCAGCAGTTGGGACAGGGGACGCGAGCAGTACTTC. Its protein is CASSWDRGREQYF.

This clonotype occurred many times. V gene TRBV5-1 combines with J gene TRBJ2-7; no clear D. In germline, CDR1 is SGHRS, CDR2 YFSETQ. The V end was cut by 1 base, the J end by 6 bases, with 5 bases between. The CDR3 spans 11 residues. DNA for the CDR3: TGCGCCAGCAGCTTGTCCGGCGAGCAGTACTTC. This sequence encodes CASSLSGEQYF.

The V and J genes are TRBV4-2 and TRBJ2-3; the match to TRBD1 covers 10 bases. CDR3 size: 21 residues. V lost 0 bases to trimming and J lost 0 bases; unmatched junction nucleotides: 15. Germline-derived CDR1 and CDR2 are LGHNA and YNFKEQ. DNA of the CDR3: TGTGCCAGCAGCCAAGATCGGGGACAGGGGAGGCTAGCTTCTAGCACAGATACGCAGTATTTT. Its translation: CASSQDRGQGRLASSTDTQYF.

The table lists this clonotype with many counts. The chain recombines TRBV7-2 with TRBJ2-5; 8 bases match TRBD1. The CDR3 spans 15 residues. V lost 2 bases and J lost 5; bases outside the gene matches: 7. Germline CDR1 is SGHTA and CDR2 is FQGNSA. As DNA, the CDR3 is TGTGCCAGCAGCTTAAGGGCGTGGGACAGGGAGACCCAGTACTTC. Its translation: CASSLRAWDRETQYF.

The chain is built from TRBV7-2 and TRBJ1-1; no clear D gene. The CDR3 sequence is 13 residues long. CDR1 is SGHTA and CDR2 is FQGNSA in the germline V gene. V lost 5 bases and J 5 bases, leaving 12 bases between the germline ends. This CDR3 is CASSDGWGTEAFF. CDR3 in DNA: TGTGCCAGCAGCGACGGGTGGGGAACTGAAGCTTTCTTT.

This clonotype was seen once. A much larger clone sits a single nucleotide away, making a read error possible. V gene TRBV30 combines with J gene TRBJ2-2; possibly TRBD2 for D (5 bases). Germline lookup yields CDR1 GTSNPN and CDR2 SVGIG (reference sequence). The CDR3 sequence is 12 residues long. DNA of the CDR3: TGTGCCGGGAGTGTACTGGTCGGGGAGCTGTTTTTT. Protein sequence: CAGSVLVGELFF.

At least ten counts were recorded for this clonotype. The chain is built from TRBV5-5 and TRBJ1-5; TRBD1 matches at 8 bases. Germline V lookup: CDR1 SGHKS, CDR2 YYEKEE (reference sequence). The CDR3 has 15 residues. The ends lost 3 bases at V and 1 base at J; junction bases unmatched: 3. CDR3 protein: CASSSTGGSNQPQHF. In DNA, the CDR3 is TGTGCCAGCAGCTCTACAGGGGGAAGCAATCAGCCCCAGCATTTT.

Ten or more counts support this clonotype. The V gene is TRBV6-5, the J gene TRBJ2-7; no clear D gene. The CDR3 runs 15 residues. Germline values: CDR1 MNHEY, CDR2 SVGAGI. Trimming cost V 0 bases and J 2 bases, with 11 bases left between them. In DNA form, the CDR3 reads TGTGCCAGCAGTTACTCCGAGTCAGTAACCTACGAGCAGTACTTC. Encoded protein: CASSYSESVTYEQYF.

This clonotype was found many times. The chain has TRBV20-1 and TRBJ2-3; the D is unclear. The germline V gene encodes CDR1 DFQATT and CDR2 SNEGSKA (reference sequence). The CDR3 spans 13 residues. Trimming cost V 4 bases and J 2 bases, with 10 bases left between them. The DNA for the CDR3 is TGCAGTGCTAAGAACTCCTACACAGATACGCAGTATTTT. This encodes CSAKNSYTDTQYF.

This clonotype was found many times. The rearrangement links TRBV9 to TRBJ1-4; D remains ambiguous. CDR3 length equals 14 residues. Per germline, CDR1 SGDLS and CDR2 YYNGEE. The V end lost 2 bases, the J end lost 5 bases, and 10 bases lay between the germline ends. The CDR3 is CASSVEAGNEKLFF. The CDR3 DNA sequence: TGTGCCAGCAGCGTCGAGGCGGGGAATGAAAAACTGTTTTTT.

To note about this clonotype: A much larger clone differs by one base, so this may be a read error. CDR3 residues: CASSSGRAGTF. As DNA, the CDR3 is TGTGCCAGCAGTTCAGGCAGGGCAGGCACCTTC. The genes are TRBV27 and TRBJ1-2; the D gene is possibly TRBD1 (5 bases). This CDR3 is built from 11 residues. Trimming cost V 4 bases and J 13 bases, with 13 bases left between them. Germline loops: CDR1 MNHEY, CDR2 SMNVEV (reference sequence).

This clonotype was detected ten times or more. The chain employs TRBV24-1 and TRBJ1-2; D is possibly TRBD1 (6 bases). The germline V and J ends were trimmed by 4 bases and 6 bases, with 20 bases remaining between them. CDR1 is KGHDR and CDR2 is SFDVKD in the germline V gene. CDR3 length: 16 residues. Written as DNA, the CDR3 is TGTGCCACCAGTGACCCCGCACAGGGATCTGTCCATGGCTACACCTTC. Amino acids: CATSDPAQGSVHGYTF.

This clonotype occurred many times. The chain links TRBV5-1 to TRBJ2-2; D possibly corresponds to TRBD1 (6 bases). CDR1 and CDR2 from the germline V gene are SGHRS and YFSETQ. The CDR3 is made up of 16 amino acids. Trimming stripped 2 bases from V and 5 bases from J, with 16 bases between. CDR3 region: CASSLRGQIGTGELFF. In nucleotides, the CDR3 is TGCGCCAGCAGCTTACGTGGACAGATTGGAACCGGGGAGCTGTTTTTT.

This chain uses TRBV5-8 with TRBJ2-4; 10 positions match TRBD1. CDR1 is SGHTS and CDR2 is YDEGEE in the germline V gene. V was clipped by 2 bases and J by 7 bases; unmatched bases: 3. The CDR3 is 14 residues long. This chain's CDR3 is CASSFGTGVNIQYF. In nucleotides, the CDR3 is TGTGCCAGCAGCTTCGGGACAGGGGTCAACATTCAGTACTTC.